These T cell receptor beta chains were read from a single sample in a study of T cells in Graves' hyperthyroidism and ophthalmopathy. One entry per CDR3 protein, called by TCRdb with MiXCR from the multiplex PCR reads. Of 730,000 or so distinct CDR3 sequences detected, around a sixth appear once; the ten largest clones hold over 15%. The sequenced sample was blood. The receptors were sampled from a woman between 50 and 59 years old with Graves' hyperthyroidism that later progressed to Graves' ophthalmopathy. Each CDR3 is given with its conserved first and last residue. A D gene is named only where the DNA matches it firmly. The size entry is marked missing in some rows and otherwise reads once, few, many or a size class.

clone size | J gene | D gene | V gene | CDR3 DNA | CDR3 protein
. | TRBJ2-5 | . | TRBV12-5 | TGTGCTAGTGGTTTGGTACCCACACCCCAAGAGACCCAGTACTTC | CASGLVPTPQETQYF
. | TRBJ1-1 | . | TRBV10-3 | TGTGCCATCACCGAGTTCATGAACACTGAAGCTTTCTTT | CAITEFMNTEAFF
many | TRBJ1-2 | . | TRBV6-1 | TGTGCCAGCAGCGATCCGCGCGGGGAGGACTATGGCTACACCTTC | CASSDPRGEDYGYTF
. | TRBJ2-3 | TRBD2 | TRBV20-1 | TGCAGTGCAAAACTAGCGGGGGGGAGCACAGATACGCAGTATTTT | CSAKLAGGSTDTQYF
. | TRBJ2-2 | TRBD2 | TRBV9 | TGTGCCAGCAGCGTAGTAGCTAGCGGGGGTGGCACCGGGGAGCTGTTTTTT | CASSVVASGGGTGELFF
. | TRBJ2-7 | . | TRBV13 | TGTGCCAGCAGCTTGAGGGGTGATAGCGACGAGCAGTACTTC | CASSLRGDSDEQYF
many | TRBJ2-4 | . | TRBV11-2 | TGTGCCAGCAGCCCAGCCCCGGCCATGGGCAAAAACATTCAGTACTTC | CASSPAPAMGKNIQYF
few | TRBJ2-7 | . | TRBV5-1 | TGCGCCAGCGGGCCGGACGGCGCCTACGAGCAGTACTTC | CASGPDGAYEQYF
few | TRBJ2-3 | TRBD2 | TRBV20-1 | TGCAGTGCTAGCCAACCGGGACTAGGGGTTTTTGGGGCAGATACGCAGTATTTT | CSASQPGLGVFGADTQYF
. | TRBJ1-3 | . | TRBV6-5 | TGTGCCAGCAGTTACTCGACATGGGGCTCTGGAAACACCATATATTTT | CASSYSTWGSGNTIYF
many | TRBJ2-3 | . | TRBV5-5 | TGTGCCACCCGAGTAGACTTGACAGATACGCAGTATTTT | CATRVDLTDTQYF
few | TRBJ2-7 | . | TRBV24-1 | TGTGCCACCAGTGATCGGGGTTACGAGCAGTACTTC | CATSDRGYEQYF
few | TRBJ1-6 | TRBD1 | TRBV7-3 | TGTGCCAGCAGCTTAATGGGACAGGGTAATTCACCCCTCCACTTT | CASSLMGQGNSPLHF
. | TRBJ1-1 | TRBD1 | TRBV5-1 | TGCGCCAGCAGCTTGACGACAGGGGGCGCGTCTGAAGCTTTCTTT | CASSLTTGGASEAFF
. | TRBJ2-1 | TRBD1 | TRBV2 | TGTGCCAGCAGTGAAGCGCTTGGGGACAGGGGTTACAATGAGCAGTTCTTC | CASSEALGDRGYNEQFF
few | TRBJ1-6 | TRBD1 | TRBV4-1 | TGCGCCAGCAGCCAAGGACAGGGATTTTATTCACCCCTCCACTTT | CASSQGQGFYSPLHF
many | TRBJ1-4 | . | TRBV18 | TGTGCCAGCTCCGAGAATGAAAAACTGTTTTTT | CASSENEKLFF
many | TRBJ1-1 | . | TRBV11-3 | TGTGCCAGCAGCTTAGGGGGAGGGGAAGCTTTCTTT | CASSLGGGEAFF
. | TRBJ1-2 | . | TRBV5-1 | TGCGCCAGCAGCTCCCAGGGATCTGGGGGCTACACCTTC | CASSSQGSGGYTF
. | TRBJ2-3 | TRBD2 | TRBV15 | TGTGCCACCAGCAGAGCCAGGGAGGGGAATCAGCCCCAGTATTTT | CATSRAREGNQPQYF
many | TRBJ2-1 | . | TRBV12-3/TRBV12-4 | TGTGCCAGCAGGGGCCTCGAGGTCAGGGGATGGCCCTACAATGAGCAGTTCTTC | CASRGLEVRGWPYNEQFF
many | TRBJ2-5 | . | TRBV30 | TGTGCCTGGAGTGGAAGAGAGACCCAGTACTTC | CAWSGRETQYF
many | TRBJ2-2 | . | TRBV5-6 | TGTGCCAGCAGCTTGGTCGAGAACACCGGGGAGCTGTTTTTT | CASSLVENTGELFF
few | TRBJ1-5 | TRBD1 | TRBV19 | TGTGCCAGTTGGATCTCCGGGACAGGGCCTAATCAGCCCCAGCATTTT | CASWISGTGPNQPQHF
. | TRBJ1-3 | . | TRBV6-5 | TGTGCCAGCAGTTACTCGAGACAACAGAGAGGGGGAAACACCATATATTTT | CASSYSRQQRGGNTIYF
many | TRBJ2-1 | . | TRBV6-1 | TGTGCCAGCAGTCCTCGCGAGGGGGGCTACAATGAGCAGTTCTTC | CASSPREGGYNEQFF
many | TRBJ1-1 | TRBD1 | TRBV5-4 | TGTGCCAGCAGCGGATCGGGACAGGTGAACACTGAAGCTTTCTTT | CASSGSGQVNTEAFF
few | TRBJ2-1 | . | TRBV3-1 | TGTGCCAGCAGCCAACCTCCTCCGTCGGAGCAGTTCTTC | CASSQPPPSEQFF
many | TRBJ2-7 | TRBD1 | TRBV5-1 | TGCGCCAGCAGCAACCTCGGGACAGGCGGGGAGCAGTACTTC | CASSNLGTGGEQYF
many | TRBJ2-1 | TRBD1 | TRBV7-9 | TGTGCCAGCAGGGAACCGGGACAGGGTCCCAATGAGCAGTTCTTC | CASREPGQGPNEQFF
many | TRBJ2-1 | . | TRBV20-1 | TGCAGTGCTAGACATACGCAGGGTGTGAATGAGCAGTTCTTC | CSARHTQGVNEQFF
. | TRBJ1-5 | . | TRBV6-1 | TGTGCCAGCAGGGACACAGGGTTGGGCAATCAGCCCCAGCATTTT | CASRDTGLGNQPQHF
. | TRBJ1-4 | . | TRBV19 | TGTGCCAGTAGTATACAGGGCAGGCAATCTGAAAAACTGTTTTTT | CASSIQGRQSEKLFF
many | TRBJ1-5 | . | TRBV7-9 | TGTGCCAGCAGCTTAGCAATCGGGGACAATCAGCCCCAGCATTTT | CASSLAIGDNQPQHF